This note documents a single T cell receptor beta chain sequence. With 1 base clipped from V and 4 bases from J, the junction kept 5 bases outside the gene matches. Germline loops: CDR1 LGHNA, CDR2 YSLEER. This CDR3 spans 17 amino acids. The sample is drawn from a study of control samples from healthy donors and cancer patients. Some clones are missing from TCRdb's copy, which holds only in-frame ones; the method was immunoSEQ multiplex PCR. This sample has tens of thousands of clones; approximately 90% occur once, and the top ten carry 0.91%. The chain has TRBV4-3 and TRBJ2-2; TRBD1 aligns across 11 bases. The sample comprised PBMCs. This receptor was taken from a man younger than 45 with colorectal cancer. In nucleotides, the CDR3 is TGCGCCAGCAGCCAAGTCTACGGGACAGGGGGCACCGGGGAGCTGTTTTTT. Translation: CASSQVYGTGGTGELFF.